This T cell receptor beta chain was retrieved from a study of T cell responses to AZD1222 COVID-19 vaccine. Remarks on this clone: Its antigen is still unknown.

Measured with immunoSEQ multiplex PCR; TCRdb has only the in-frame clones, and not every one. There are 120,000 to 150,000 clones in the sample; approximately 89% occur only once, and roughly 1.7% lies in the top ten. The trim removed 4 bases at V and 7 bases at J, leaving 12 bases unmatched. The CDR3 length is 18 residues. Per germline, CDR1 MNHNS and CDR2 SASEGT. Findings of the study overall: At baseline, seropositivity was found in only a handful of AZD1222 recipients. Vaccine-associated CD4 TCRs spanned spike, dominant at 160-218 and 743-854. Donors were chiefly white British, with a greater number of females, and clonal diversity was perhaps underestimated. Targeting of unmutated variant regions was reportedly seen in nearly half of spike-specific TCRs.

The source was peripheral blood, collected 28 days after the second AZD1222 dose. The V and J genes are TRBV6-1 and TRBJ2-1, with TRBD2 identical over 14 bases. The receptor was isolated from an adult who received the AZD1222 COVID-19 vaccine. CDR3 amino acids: CASSAPPGLAGEYNEQFF. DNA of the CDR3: TGTGCCAGCAGTGCCCCGCCGGGACTAGCGGGAGAGTATAATGAGCAGTTCTTC.